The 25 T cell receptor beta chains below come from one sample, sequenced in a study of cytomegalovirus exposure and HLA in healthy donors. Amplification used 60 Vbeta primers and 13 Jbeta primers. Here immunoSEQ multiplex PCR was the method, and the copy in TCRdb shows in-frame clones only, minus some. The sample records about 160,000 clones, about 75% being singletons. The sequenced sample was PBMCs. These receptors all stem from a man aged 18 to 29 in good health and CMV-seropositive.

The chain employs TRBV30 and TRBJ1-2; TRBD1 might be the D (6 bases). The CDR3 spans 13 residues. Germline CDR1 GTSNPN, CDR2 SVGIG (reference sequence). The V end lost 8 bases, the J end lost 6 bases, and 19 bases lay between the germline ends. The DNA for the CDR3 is TGTGCCGGGAATGGGGGGGGCCTGAATGGCTACACCTTC. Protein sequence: CAGNGGGLNGYTF.

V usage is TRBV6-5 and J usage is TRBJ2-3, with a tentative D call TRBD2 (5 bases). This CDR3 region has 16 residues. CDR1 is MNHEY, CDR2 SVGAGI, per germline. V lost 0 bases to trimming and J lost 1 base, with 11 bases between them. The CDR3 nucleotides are TGTGCCAGCAGTTACTCGAGCGGCAAACGCACAGATACGCAGTATTTT. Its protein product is CASSYSSGKRTDTQYF.

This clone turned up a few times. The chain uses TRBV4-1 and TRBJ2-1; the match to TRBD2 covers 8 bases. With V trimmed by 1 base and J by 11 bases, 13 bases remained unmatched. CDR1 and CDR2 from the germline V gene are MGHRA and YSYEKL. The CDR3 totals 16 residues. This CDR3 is CASSQADSGVRRKQFF. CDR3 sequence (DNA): TGCGCCAGCAGCCAAGCGGATAGCGGGGTCAGGCGGAAGCAGTTCTTC.

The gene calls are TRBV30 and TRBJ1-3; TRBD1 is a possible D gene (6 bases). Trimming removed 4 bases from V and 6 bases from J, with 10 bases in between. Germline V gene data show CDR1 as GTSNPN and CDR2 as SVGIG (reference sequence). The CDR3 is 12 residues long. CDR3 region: CAWTGVPNTIYF. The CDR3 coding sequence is TGTGCCTGGACAGGGGTTCCAAACACCATATATTTT.

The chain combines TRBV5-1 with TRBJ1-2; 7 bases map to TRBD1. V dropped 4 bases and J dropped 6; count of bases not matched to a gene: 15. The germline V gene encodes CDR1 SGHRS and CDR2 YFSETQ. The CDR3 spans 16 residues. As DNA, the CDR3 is TGCGCCAGCAGCCTTGGGTGGGGACAGATCCTTGATGGCTACACCTTC. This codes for CASSLGWGQILDGYTF.

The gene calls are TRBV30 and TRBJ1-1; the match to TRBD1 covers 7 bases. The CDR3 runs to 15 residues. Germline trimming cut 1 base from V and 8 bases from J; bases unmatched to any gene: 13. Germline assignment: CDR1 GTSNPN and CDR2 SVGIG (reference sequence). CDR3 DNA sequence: TGTGCCTGGAGTGGGGTAAGGGGGCAAGTATCCGAAGCTTTCTTT. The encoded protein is CAWSGVRGQVSEAFF.

The CDR3 sequence: CASSLGQGSGQPQHF. CDR3 nucleotides: TGTGCCAGCAGCTTGGGACAGGGGTCAGGACAGCCCCAGCATTTT. V is TRBV7-2 and J is TRBJ1-5, with 10 bases identical to TRBD1. CDR3 length equals 15 residues. Germline values: CDR1 SGHTA, CDR2 FQGNSA. The trim removed 3 bases at V and 7 bases at J, leaving 6 bases unmatched.

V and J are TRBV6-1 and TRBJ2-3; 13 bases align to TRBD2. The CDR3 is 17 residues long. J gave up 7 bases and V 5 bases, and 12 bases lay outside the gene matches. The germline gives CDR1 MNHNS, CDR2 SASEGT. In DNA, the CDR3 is TGTGCCAGCAGTCAAGGACTAGCGGGGGCCCCGGAGAATACGCAGTATTTT. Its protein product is CASSQGLAGAPENTQYF.

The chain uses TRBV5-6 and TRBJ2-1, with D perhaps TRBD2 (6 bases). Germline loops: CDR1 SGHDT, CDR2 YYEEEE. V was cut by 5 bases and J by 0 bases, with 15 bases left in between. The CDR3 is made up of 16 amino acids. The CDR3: CASRAGSKSSYNEQFF. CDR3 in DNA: TGTGCCAGCAGAGCCGGGAGTAAGAGCTCCTACAATGAGCAGTTCTTC.

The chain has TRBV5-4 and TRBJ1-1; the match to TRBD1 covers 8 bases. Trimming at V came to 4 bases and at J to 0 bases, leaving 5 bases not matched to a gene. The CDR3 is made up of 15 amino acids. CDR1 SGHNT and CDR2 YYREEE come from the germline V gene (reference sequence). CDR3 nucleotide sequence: TGTGCCAGCAGCGTTGGGGACAGGATGAACACTGAAGCTTTCTTT. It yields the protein CASSVGDRMNTEAFF.

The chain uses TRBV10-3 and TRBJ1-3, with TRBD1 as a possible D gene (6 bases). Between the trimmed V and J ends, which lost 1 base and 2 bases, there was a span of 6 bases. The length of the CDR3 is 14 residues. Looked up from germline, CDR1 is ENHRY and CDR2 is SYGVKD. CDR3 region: CAISEWGPGNTIYF. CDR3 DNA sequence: TGTGCCATCAGTGAGTGGGGGCCTGGAAACACCATATATTTT.

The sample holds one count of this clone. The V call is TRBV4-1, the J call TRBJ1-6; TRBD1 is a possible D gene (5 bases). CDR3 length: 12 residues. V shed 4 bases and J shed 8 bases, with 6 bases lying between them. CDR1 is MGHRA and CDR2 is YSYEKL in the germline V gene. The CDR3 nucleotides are TGCGCCAGCAGCCGGGGGGATTCACCCCTCCACTTT. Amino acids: CASSRGDSPLHF.

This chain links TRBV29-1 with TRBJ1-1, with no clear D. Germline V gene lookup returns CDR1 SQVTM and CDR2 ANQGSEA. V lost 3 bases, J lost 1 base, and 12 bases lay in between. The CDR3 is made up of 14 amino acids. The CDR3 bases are TGCAGCGTTGACCATAGCATTGGGAACACTGAAGCTTTCTTT. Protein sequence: CSVDHSIGNTEAFF.

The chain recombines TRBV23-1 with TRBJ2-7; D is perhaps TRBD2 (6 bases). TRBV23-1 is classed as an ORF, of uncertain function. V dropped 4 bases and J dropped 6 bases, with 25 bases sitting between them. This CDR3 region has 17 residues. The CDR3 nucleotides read TGCGCCAGCAGTCTCCCGGGGGAGGAGAAGGGGTCGTCCGAGCAGTACGTC. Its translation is CASSLPGEEKGSSEQYV.

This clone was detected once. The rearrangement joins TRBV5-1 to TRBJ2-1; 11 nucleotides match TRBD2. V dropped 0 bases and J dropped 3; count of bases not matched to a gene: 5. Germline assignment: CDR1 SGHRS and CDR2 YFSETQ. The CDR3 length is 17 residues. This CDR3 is CASSLVGTSGGYNEQFF. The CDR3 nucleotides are TGCGCCAGCAGCTTGGTGGGGACTAGCGGTGGCTACAATGAGCAGTTCTTC. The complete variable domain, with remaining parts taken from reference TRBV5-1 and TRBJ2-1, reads KAGVTQTPRYLIKTRGQQVTLSCSPISGHRSVSWYQQTPGQGLQFLFEYFSETQRNKGNFPGRFSGRQFSNSRSEMNVSTLELGDSALYLCASSLVGTSGGYNEQFFGPGTRLTVL.

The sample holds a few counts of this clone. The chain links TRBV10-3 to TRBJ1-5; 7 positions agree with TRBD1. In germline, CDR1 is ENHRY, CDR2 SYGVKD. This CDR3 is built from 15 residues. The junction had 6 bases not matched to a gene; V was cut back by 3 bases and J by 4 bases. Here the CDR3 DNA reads TGTGCCATCAGTGATCATAGGGGACAGAATCAGCCCCAGCATTTT. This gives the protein CAISDHRGQNQPQHF.

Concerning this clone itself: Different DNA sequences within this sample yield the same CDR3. The CDR3 sequence is CAWSSGTSTDTQYF. CDR3 DNA sequence: TGTGCCTGGAGTTCGGGGACTAGCACAGATACGCAGTATTTT. V gene TRBV30 combines with J gene TRBJ2-3; a possible D gene is TRBD2 (6 bases). The CDR3 sequence is 14 residues long. Germline V gene lookup returns CDR1 GTSNPN and CDR2 SVGIG (reference sequence). The V gene lost 2 bases and the J gene lost 0 bases, with 9 bases spanning the gap.

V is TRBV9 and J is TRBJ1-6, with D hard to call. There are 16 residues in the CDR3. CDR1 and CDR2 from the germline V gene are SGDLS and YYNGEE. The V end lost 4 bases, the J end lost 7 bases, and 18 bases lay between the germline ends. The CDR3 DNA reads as TGTGCCAGCAGCCTAGATGGGCCTGCTGGGAATTCACCCCTCCACTTT. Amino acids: CASSLDGPAGNSPLHF.

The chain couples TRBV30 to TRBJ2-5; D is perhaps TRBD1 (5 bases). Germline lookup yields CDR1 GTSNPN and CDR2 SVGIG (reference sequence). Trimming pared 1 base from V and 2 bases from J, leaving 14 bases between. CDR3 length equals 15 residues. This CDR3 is CAWSGGRTPQETQYF. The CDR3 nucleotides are TGTGCCTGGAGTGGAGGACGGACACCGCAAGAGACCCAGTACTTC.

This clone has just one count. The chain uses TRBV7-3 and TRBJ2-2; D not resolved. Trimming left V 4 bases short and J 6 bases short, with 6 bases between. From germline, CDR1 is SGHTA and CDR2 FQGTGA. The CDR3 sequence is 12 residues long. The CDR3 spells CASSSQSGELFF. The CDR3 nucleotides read TGTGCCAGCAGCTCACAATCCGGGGAGCTGTTTTTT.

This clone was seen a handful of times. DNA for the CDR3: TGTGCCAGCTCACAGGGGGCGGAAGGGGCCAACGTCCTGACTTTC. Translation: CASSQGAEGANVLTF. The chain carries TRBV18 and TRBJ2-6; 7 bases are shared with TRBD1. CDR3 length: 15 residues. Per the germline V gene, CDR1 is KGHSH and CDR2 is LQKENI. V shed 4 bases and J 4 bases; nucleotides not matched to a gene: 4.

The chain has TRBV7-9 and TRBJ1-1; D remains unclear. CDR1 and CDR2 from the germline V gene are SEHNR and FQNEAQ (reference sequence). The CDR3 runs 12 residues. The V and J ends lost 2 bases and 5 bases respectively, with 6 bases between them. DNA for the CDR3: TGTGCCAGCAGCTTAACGGGGACTGAAGCTTTCTTT. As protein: CASSLTGTEAFF.

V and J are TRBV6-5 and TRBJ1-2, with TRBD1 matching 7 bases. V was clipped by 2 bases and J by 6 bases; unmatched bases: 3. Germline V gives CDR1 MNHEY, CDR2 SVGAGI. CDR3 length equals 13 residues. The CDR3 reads CASSYGQDDGYTF. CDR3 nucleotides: TGTGCCAGCAGTTACGGACAGGACGATGGCTACACCTTC.

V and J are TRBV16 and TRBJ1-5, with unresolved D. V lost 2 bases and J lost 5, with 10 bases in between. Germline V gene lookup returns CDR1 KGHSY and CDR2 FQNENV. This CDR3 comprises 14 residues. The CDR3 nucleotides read TGTGCCAGCAGCCAAAGCGGGGTCGATCAGCCCCAGCATTTT. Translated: CASSQSGVDQPQHF.

DNA for the CDR3: TGTGCCTGGGGACAGGGGGCACTGGGCACTGAAGCTTTCTTT. Translated: CAWGQGALGTEAFF. This chain joins TRBV30 and TRBJ1-1; 11 nucleotides align to TRBD1. The CDR3 runs 14 residues. Germline values: CDR1 GTSNPN, CDR2 SVGIG (reference sequence). V was pared by 5 bases and J by 4 bases, with 6 bases of the junction left unmatched.